The clone carrying this T cell receptor (beta chain) was counted at least ten times. Its specificity is not known. Stated time point: persistent/refractory GD, antithyroid drugs over 5 years with positive TRAb. Extracted PBMC RNA gave rise to the TCR library. American Thyroid Association guidelines served as the basis for diagnosing Graves' disease. Around 9 milliliters of peripheral blood were drawn into EDTA tubes. This record belongs to a study of regulatory T cells in long-lasting Graves disease. On the study more broadly: Persistence in Graves' disease required over 5 years of antithyroid drugs plus positive TSH receptor antibodies. Points from the study as a whole: Persistent disease was associated with favored TRBV28 usage and with favored use of TRBJ1-2 and TRBJ2-5.

CDR1 SNHLY and CDR2 FYNNEI come from the germline V gene. Trimming cost V 7 bases and J 0 bases, with 6 bases left between them. The CDR3 spans 12 residues. Library construction for TCR beta used iRepertoire HTBI primers and Arm-PCR of CDR3 regions. One entry per CDR3 protein results from TCRdb running MiXCR on the multiplex PCR reads. The sample yields 400,000 to 500,000 distinct CDR3 sequences, around 23% seen once. The sequences come from peripheral blood mononuclear cells (PBMCs), collected when the disease was refractory, from a patient treated with antithyroid drugs. This sequence was found in a female donor with Graves disease. The gene calls are TRBV2 and TRBJ2-5; D unresolved. CDR3 sequence reads: CASTAYQETQYF. As DNA, the CDR3 is TGTGCCAGCACGGCGTACCAAGAGACCCAGTACTTC.